One T cell receptor beta chain is described in this entry. The sample belongs to a study of blood T cell repertoires in COVID-19. Across the whole study: Material from acute and convalescent COVID-19 was sourced from the United States, Italy and Spain. From T cells, B-cell-depleted T cells, or PBMCs came the material, which was cDNA or gDNA.

The germline gives CDR1 MDHEN, CDR2 SYDVKM. The CDR3 totals 15 residues. Trimming left V 5 bases short and J 5 bases short, with 16 bases between. Seattle's enrolled individuals joined amid active infection and were then monitored longitudinally. Original analysis: Reference gene primer amplification gave estimated nucleated cell counts. Here immunoSEQ multiplex PCR was the method, and the copy in TCRdb shows in-frame clones only, minus some. V, J and clone size derive from that table, while D and trimming were established from the DNA sequence. The repertoire holds 100,000 to 150,000 clones, with roughly four fifths as singletons.

The sequenced sample consisted of peripheral blood. This chain connects TRBV28 to TRBJ1-5; D possibly corresponds to TRBD1 (6 bases). This clonotype was sampled from a man aged 30 to 45 with COVID-19, enrolled during active disease. The CDR3 nucleotides read TGTGCCAGCAGTCCCGGAGGGGGGGAGGATCAGCCCCAGCATTTT. This encodes CASSPGGGEDQPQHF.